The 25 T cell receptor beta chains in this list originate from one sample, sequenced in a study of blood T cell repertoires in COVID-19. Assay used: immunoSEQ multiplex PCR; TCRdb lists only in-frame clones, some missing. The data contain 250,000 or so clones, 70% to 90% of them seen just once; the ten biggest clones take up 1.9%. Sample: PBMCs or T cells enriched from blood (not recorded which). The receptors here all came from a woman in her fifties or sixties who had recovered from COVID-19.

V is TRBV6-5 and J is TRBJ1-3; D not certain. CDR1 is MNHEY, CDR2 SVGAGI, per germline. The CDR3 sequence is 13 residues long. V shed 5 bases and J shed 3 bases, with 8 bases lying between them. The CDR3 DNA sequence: TGTGCCAGCAGTAGTACTGTTGGAAACACCATATATTTT. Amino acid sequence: CASSSTVGNTIYF.

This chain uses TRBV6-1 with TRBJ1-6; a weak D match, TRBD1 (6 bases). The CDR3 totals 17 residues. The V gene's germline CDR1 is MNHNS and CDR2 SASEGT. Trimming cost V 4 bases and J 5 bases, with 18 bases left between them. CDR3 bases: TGTGCCAGCAGTGCCCAAGTCAGGGGAGAGGATAATTCACCCCTCCACTTT. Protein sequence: CASSAQVRGEDNSPLHF.

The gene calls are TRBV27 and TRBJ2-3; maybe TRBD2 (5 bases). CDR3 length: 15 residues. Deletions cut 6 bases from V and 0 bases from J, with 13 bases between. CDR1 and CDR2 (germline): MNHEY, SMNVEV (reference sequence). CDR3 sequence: CASRSLAASTDTQYF. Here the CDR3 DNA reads TGTGCCAGCAGGTCCCTAGCCGCTAGCACAGATACGCAGTATTTT.

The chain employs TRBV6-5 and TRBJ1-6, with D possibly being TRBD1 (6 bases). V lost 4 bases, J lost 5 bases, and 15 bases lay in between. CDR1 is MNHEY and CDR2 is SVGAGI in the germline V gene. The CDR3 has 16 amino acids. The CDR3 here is CASSSGLQGHNSPLHF. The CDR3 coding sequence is TGTGCCAGCAGTTCAGGGTTACAGGGCCATAATTCACCCCTCCACTTT.

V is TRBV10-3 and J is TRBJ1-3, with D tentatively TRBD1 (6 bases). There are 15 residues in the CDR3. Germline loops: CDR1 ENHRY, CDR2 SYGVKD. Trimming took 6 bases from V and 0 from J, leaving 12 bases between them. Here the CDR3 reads CAISPGHYSGNTIYF. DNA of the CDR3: TGTGCCATCAGCCCGGGACACTACTCTGGAAACACCATATATTTT.

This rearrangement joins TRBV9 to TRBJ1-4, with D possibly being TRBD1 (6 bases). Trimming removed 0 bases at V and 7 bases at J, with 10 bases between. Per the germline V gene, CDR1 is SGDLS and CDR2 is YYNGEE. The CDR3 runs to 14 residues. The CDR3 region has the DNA TGTGCCAGCAGCGTAGAAGCAGGGGTTGAAAAACTGTTTTTT. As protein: CASSVEAGVEKLFF.

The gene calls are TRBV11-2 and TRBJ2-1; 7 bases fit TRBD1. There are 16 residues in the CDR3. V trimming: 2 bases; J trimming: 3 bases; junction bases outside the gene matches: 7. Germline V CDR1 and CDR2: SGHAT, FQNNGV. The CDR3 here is CASSLSTGEIYNEQFF. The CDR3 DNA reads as TGTGCCAGCAGCTTAAGTACAGGGGAGATCTACAATGAGCAGTTCTTC.

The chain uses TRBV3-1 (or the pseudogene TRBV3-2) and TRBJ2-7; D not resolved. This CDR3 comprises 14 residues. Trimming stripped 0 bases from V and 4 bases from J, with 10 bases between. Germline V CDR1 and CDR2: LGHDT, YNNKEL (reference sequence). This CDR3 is CASSQDEARYEQYF. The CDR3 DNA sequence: TGTGCCAGCAGCCAAGACGAGGCACGGTACGAGCAGTACTTC.

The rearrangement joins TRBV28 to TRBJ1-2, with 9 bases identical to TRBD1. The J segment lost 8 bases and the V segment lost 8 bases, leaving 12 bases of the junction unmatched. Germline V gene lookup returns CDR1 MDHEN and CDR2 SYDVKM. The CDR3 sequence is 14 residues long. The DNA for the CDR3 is TGTGCCAGCCTCCCGGGACAGGGATCGGGCGGCTACACCTTC. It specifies CASLPGQGSGGYTF.

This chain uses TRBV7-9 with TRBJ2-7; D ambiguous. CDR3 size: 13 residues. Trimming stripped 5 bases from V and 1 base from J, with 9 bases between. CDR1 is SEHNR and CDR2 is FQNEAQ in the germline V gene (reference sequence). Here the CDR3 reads CASSATVSYEQYF. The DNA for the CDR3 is TGTGCCAGCAGCGCAACAGTTTCCTACGAGCAGTACTTC.

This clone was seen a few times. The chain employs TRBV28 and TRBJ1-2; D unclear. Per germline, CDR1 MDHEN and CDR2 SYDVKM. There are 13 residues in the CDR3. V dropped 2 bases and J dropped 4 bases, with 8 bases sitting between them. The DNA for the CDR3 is TGTGCCAGCAGTTTAGGGCAGGCCTATGGCTACACCTTC. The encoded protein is CASSLGQAYGYTF.

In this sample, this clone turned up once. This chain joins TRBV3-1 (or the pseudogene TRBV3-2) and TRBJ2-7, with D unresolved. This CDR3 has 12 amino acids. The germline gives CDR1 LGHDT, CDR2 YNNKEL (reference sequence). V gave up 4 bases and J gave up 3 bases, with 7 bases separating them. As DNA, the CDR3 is TGTGCCAGCAGCCGCGCAAACTACGAGCAGTACTTC. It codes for CASSRANYEQYF.

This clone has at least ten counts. The CDR3 DNA follows: TGTGCCAGCTCGCTGTCCAAGGGACAGGGGGTCAATACGCAGTATTTT. This gives the protein CASSLSKGQGVNTQYF. The chain uses TRBV18 and TRBJ2-3; 11 bases map to TRBD1. The CDR3 spans 16 residues. V was clipped by 6 bases and J by 7 bases; unmatched bases: 12. Germline CDR1 is KGHSH and CDR2 is LQKENI.

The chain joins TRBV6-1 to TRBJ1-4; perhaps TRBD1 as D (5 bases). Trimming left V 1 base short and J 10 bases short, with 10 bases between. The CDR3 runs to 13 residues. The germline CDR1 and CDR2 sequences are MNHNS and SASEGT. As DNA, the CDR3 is TGTGCCAGCAGTGAAGGGACAAGCAGAAAACTGTTTTTT. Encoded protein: CASSEGTSRKLFF.

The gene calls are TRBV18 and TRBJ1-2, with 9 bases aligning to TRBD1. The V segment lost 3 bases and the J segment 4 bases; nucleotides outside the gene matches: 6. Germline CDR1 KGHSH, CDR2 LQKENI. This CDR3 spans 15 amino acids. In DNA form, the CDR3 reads TGTGCCAGCTCACCGGGACAGGGCGGGTTCTATGGCTACACCTTC. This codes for CASSPGQGGFYGYTF.

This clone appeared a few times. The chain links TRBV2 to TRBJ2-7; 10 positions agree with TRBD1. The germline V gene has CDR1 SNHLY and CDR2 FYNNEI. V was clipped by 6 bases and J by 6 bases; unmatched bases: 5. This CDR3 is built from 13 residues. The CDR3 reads CASSADRGREQYF. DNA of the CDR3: TGTGCCAGCAGCGCCGACAGGGGGCGCGAGCAGTACTTC.

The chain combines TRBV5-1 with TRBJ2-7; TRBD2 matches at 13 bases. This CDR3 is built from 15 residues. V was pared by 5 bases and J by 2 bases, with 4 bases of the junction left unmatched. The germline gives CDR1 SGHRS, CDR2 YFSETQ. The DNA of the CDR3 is TGCGCCAGCAGACCCGGGACTAGCGGGGCCTACGAGCAGTACTTC. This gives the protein CASRPGTSGAYEQYF.

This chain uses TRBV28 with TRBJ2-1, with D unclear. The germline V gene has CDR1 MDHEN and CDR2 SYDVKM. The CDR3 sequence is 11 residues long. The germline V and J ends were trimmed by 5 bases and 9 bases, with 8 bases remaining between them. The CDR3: CASSPLREQFF. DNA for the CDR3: TGTGCCAGCAGTCCCCTCCGTGAGCAGTTCTTC.

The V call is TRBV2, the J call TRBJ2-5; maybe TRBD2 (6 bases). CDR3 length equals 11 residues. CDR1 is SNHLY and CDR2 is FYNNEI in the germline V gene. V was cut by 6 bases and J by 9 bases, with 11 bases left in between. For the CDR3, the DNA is TGTGCCAGCAGCCAACTAGCTGCCCAGTACTTC. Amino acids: CASSQLAAQYF.

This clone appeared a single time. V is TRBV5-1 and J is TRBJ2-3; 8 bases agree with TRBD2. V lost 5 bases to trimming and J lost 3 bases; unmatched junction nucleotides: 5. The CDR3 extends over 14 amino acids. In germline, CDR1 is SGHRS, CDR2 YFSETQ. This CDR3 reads CASRTSGFTDTQYF. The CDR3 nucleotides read TGCGCCAGCAGAACTAGCGGTTTTACAGATACGCAGTATTTT.

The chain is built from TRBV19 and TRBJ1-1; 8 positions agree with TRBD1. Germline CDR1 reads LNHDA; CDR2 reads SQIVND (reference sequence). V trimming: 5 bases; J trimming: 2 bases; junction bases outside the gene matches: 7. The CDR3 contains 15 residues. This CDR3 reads CASSYRGMENTEAFF. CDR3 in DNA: TGTGCCAGTAGTTACAGGGGGATGGAAAACACTGAAGCTTTCTTT.

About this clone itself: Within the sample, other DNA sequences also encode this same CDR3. CDR3 amino acids: CASSQDRDQPQHF. CDR3 nucleotide sequence: TGTGCCAGCAGCCAAGATCGCGATCAGCCCCAGCATTTT. The V gene is TRBV4-2, the J gene TRBJ1-5; unclear D gene. The length of the CDR3 is 13 residues. The germline V gene has CDR1 LGHNA and CDR2 YNFKEQ. Trimming took 0 bases from V and 5 from J, leaving 5 bases between them.

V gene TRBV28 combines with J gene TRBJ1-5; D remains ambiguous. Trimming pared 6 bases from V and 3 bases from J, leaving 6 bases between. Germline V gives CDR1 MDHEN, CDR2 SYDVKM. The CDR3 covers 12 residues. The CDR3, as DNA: TGTGCCAGCAGCGGACTCAATCAGCCCCAGCATTTT. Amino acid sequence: CASSGLNQPQHF.

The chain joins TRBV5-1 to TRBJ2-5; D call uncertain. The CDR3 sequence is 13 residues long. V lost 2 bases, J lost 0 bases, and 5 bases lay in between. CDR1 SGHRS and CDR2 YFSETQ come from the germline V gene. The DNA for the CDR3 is TGCGCCAGCAGCTTCCAAAACCAAGAGACCCAGTACTTC. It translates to CASSFQNQETQYF.

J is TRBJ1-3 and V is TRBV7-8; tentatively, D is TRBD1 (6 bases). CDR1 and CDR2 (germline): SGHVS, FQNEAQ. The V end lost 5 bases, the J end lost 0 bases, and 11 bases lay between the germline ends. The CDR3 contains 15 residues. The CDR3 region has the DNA TGTGCCAGCAGCCCGGACAGATTCTCTGGAAACACCATATATTTT. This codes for CASSPDRFSGNTIYF.